This T cell receptor beta chain was captured by sequencing in a study of molecular identifiers for immune sequencing clone quantification. As for the study in general: Across replicate runs, RNA obtained from around 20,000 or 100,000 naive CD8 cells was divided into five, with four undergoing sequencing.

Per the germline V gene, CDR1 is GTSNPN and CDR2 is SVGIG (reference sequence). V was pared by 2 bases and J by 0 bases, with 4 bases of the junction left unmatched. This CDR3 is 15 amino acids long. Preparation of naive CD8 libraries involved roughly 19,000 to 1,000,000 sorted cells and 10%, 30% or 50% RNA. Sorting selected naive CD8 T cells with a CD8+CD4-CCR7+CD45RA+ phenotype. Study-wide results and limits: Among effectors, clones above 20 RNA copies held over 98% of molecules; among naive cells, under 1%.

A single record per CDR3 protein comes from TCRdb applying MiXCR to the PCR reads. Of around 480,000 distinct CDR3 sequences listed, less than 30% are singletons. A remark on this clonotype: The antigen is undetermined.

The source material was naive CD8+ T cells from blood, with Jurkat cell RNA spiked in. As for subset: FACS-sorted CD8+CD4-CCR7+CD45RA+ naive T cells. J is TRBJ1-3 and V is TRBV30, with 7 bases identical to TRBD1. The TCR originated in a human donor in good health. Some libraries in this study had Jurkat cell RNA spiked in. In nucleotides, the CDR3 is TGTGCCTGGAGTACACAGGGGTACTCTGGAAACACCATATATTTT. Translating gives CAWSTQGYSGNTIYF.